These 10 T cell receptor beta chains came from one sample sequenced in a study of CD8 T cells in Susac syndrome. Random hexamers served to reverse transcribe about 0.45 to 1 ug RNA. TCRdb analysed the immunoSEQ multiplex PCR reads with MiXCR anew, one entry per CDR3 protein. The sample lists 200,000 to 300,000 distinct CDR3 sequences; about 96% were seen once. The sequenced sample consisted of CD4+ T cells from PBMCs. The receptors were sampled from a human donor with Susac syndrome.

CDR3 sequence: CASSQAGLSNEKLFF. The DNA for the CDR3 is TGCGCCAGCAGCCAAGCAGGGCTCAGTAATGAAAAACTGTTTTTT. The J gene is TRBJ1-4, the V gene TRBV4-1; D might be TRBD1 (5 bases). This CDR3 has 15 residues. CDR1 is MGHRA and CDR2 is YSYEKL in the germline V gene. V lost 1 base to trimming and J lost 4 bases, with 10 bases between them.

The chain recombines TRBV30 with TRBJ1-2; 9 bases fit TRBD1. From germline, CDR1 is GTSNPN and CDR2 SVGIG (reference sequence). With V trimmed by 4 bases and J by 8 bases, 11 bases remained unmatched. CDR3 size: 14 residues. The DNA of the CDR3 is TGTGCCTGGACCGAGTTGGGACAGGGAAGGGGCTACACCTTC. Translated: CAWTELGQGRGYTF.

The chain joins TRBV30 to TRBJ2-1; TRBD2 might be the D (5 bases). The V and J ends lost 3 bases and 5 bases respectively, with 20 bases between them. Germline CDR1 GTSNPN, CDR2 SVGIG (reference sequence). The CDR3 runs 16 residues. CDR3 amino acids: CAWSRVKAGIDNEQFF. The CDR3 DNA reads as TGTGCCTGGAGCCGAGTAAAGGCCGGGATCGACAATGAGCAGTTCTTC.

The chain is built from TRBV29-1 and TRBJ1-5, with no clear D. Looked up from germline, CDR1 is SQVTM and CDR2 is ANQGSEA. V was shortened by 4 bases and J by 3 bases, with 10 bases between the two germline ends. The CDR3 totals 13 residues. Here the CDR3 DNA reads TGCAGCGTTGCCGGGCAGAACAATCAGCCCCAGCATTTT. Translation gives CSVAGQNNQPQHF. Based on the CDR3 plus reference TRBV29-1 and TRBJ1-5, the full variable domain is SAVISQKPSRDICQRGTSLTIQCQVDSQVTMMFWYRQQPGQSLTLIATANQGSEATYESGFVIDKFPISRPNLTFSTLTVSNMSPEDSSIYLCSVAGQNNQPQHFGDGTRLSIL.

The chain has TRBV24-1 and TRBJ2-5, with 9 nucleotides matching TRBD2. This CDR3 region has 18 residues. The V and J ends lost 4 bases and 5 bases, in that order; junction bases with no gene match: 16. CDR1 is KGHDR and CDR2 is SFDVKD in the germline V gene. In DNA, the CDR3 is TGTGCCACCAGTGAACCCCGGGGGCGGGAGGGCCCTGGGGAGACCCAGTACTTC. Residues: CATSEPRGREGPGETQYF.

V is TRBV29-1 and J is TRBJ2-7; TRBD1 matches 9 bases. CDR1 and CDR2 (germline): SQVTM, ANQGSEA. This CDR3 spans 12 amino acids. V shed 6 bases and J 2 bases; nucleotides not matched to a gene: 2. DNA of the CDR3: TGCAGCGTAGGGACAGGGACCTACGAGCAGTACTTC. Translated, it gives CSVGTGTYEQYF.

J is TRBJ2-1 and V is TRBV29-1; maybe TRBD2 (5 bases). Deletions cut 7 bases from V and 0 bases from J, with 13 bases between. The CDR3 is made up of 14 amino acids. CDR1 SQVTM and CDR2 ANQGSEA come from the germline V gene. CDR3 DNA sequence: TGCAGCGCCTCGGACTTTAGCTCCTACAATGAGCAGTTCTTC. The encoded protein is CSASDFSSYNEQFF.

The chain links TRBV24-1 to TRBJ2-1, with 12 bases lining up with TRBD1. CDR1 is KGHDR, CDR2 SFDVKD, per germline. V was pared by 4 bases and J by 9 bases, with 6 bases of the junction left unmatched. The CDR3 is made up of 15 amino acids. In DNA form, the CDR3 reads TGTGCCACCAGTGAATCGGGACAGGGGGCTGGTGAGCAGTTCTTC. Its translation is CATSESGQGAGEQFF.

The J gene is TRBJ2-5, the V gene TRBV2; either TRBD1 or TRBD2 may supply D (6 bases each). Looked up from germline, CDR1 is SNHLY and CDR2 is FYNNEI. V lost 7 bases and J lost 5, with 26 bases in between. This CDR3 contains 17 residues. This CDR3 is CASIRDRGAGGSETQYF. Written as DNA, the CDR3 is TGTGCCAGCATAAGAGACCGGGGCGCCGGGGGCAGTGAGACCCAGTACTTC.

The rearrangement uses TRBV7-3 and TRBJ2-3; the D gene is possibly TRBD1 (5 bases). CDR3 length equals 16 residues. V lost 1 base and J lost 3, with 14 bases in between. CDR1 and CDR2 from the germline V gene are SGHTA and FQGTGA. The CDR3 reads CASSLIQQPGTDTQYF. CDR3 nucleotides: TGTGCCAGCAGCTTAATCCAGCAACCAGGGACAGATACGCAGTATTTT.